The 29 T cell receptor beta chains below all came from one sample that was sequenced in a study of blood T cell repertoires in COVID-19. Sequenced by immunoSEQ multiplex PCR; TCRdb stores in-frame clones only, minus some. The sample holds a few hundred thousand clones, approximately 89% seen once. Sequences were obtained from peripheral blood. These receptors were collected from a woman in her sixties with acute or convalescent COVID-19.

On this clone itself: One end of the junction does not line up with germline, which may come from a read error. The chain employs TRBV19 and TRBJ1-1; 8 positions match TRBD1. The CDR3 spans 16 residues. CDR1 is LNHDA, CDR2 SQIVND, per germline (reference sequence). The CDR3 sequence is CASSRKTWTGNAEAFF. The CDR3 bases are TGTGCCAGTAGTAGAAAGACCTGGACAGGGAACGCTGAAGCTTTCTTT.

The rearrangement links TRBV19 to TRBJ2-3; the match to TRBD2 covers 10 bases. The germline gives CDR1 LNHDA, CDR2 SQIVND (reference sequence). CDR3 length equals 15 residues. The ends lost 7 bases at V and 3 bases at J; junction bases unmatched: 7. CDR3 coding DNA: TGTGCCAGTAATAGCGGGGGGATGAGAACAGATACGCAGTATTTT. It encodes CASNSGGMRTDTQYF.

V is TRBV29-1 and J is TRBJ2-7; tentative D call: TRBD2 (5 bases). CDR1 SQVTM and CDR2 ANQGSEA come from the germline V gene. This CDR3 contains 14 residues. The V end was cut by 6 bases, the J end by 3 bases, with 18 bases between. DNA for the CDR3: TGCAGCGTGGCCCTCTCCTCGGGGAACTACGAGCAGTACTTC. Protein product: CSVALSSGNYEQYF.

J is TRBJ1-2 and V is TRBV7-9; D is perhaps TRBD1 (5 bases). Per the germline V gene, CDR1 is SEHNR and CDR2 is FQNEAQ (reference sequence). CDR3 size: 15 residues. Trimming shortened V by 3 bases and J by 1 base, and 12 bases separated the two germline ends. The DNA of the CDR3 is TGTGCCAGCAGCTTCTCGACAGATCATAACTATGGCTACACCTTC. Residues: CASSFSTDHNYGYTF.

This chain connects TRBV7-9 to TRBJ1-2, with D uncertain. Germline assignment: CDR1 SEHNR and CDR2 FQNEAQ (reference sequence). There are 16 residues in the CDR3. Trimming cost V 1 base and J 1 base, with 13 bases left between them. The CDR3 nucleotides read TGTGCCAGCAGCTTAGGCCCGACTCAAGTTAACTATGGCTACACCTTC. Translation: CASSLGPTQVNYGYTF.

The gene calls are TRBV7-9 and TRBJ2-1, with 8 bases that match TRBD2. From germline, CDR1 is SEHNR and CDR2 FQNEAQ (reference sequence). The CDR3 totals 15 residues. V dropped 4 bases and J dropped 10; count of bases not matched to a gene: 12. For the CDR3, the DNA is TGTGCCAGCAGCTCGGGACTAGAGGGAGCTGAGGAGCAGTTCTTC. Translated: CASSSGLEGAEEQFF.

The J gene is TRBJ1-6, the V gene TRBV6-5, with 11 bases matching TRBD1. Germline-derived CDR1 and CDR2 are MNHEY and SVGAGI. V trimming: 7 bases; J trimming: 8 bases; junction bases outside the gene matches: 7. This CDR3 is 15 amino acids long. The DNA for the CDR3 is TGTGCCAGCACCAGGACAGGGGGCTCGGATTCACCCCTCCACTTT. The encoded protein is CASTRTGGSDSPLHF.

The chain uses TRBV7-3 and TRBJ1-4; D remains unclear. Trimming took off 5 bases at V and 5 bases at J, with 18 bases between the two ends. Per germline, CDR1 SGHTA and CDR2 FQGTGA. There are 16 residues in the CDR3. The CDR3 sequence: CASSKFGGRPNEKLFF. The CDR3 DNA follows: TGTGCCAGCAGCAAGTTCGGAGGCAGGCCGAATGAAAAACTGTTTTTT.

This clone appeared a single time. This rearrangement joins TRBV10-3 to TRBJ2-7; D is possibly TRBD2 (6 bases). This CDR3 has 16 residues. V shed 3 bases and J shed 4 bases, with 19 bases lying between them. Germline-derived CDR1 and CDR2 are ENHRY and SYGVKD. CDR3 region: CAISEDRWGETYEQYF. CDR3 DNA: TGTGCCATCAGTGAAGACCGTTGGGGGGAGACTTACGAGCAGTACTTC.

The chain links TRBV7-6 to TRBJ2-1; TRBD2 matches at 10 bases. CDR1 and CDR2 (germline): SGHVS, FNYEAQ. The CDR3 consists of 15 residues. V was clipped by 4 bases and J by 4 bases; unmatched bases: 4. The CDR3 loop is CASSSSGSTYNEQFF. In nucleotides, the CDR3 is TGTGCCAGCAGCTCTAGCGGGAGTACATACAATGAGCAGTTCTTC.

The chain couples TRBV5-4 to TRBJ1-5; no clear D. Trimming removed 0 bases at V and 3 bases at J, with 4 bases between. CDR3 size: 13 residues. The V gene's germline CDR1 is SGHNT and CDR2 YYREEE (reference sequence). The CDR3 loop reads CASSLDNNQPQHF. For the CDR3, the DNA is TGTGCCAGCAGCTTGGACAACAATCAGCCCCAGCATTTT.

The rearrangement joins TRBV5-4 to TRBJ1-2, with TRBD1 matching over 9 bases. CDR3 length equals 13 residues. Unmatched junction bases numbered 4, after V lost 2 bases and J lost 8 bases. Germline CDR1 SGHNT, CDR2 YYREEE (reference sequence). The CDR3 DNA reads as TGTGCCAGCAGCTTACAGGGGGCTAGAGGCTACACCTTC. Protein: CASSLQGARGYTF.

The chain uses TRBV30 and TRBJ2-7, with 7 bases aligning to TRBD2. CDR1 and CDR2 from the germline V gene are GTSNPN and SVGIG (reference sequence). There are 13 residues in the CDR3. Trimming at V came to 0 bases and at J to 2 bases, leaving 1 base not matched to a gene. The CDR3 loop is CAWSVAGTYEQYF. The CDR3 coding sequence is TGTGCCTGGAGTGTAGCGGGGACCTACGAGCAGTACTTC.

CDR3 residues: CASSPGGRSNEKLFF. For the CDR3, the DNA is TGTGCCAGCAGCCCCGGGGGAAGGTCTAATGAAAAACTGTTTTTT. This rearrangement joins TRBV28 to TRBJ1-4; tentative D call: TRBD1 (5 bases). With 6 bases removed from V and 3 bases from J, the gap between germline ends came to 14 bases. Germline-derived CDR1 and CDR2 are MDHEN and SYDVKM. This CDR3 spans 15 amino acids.

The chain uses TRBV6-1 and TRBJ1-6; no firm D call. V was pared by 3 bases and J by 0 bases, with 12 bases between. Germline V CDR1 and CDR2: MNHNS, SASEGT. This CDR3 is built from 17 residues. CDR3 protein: CASSETVGSSYNSPLHF. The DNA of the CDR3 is TGTGCCAGCAGTGAGACCGTCGGGAGCTCCTATAATTCACCCCTCCACTTT.

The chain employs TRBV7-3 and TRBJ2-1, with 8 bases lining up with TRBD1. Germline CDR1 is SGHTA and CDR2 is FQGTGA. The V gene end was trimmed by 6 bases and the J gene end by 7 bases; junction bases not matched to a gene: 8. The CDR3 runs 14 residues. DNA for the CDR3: TGTGCCAGCAGTCCAGGACAGGGTCGGAATGAGCAGTTCTTC. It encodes CASSPGQGRNEQFF. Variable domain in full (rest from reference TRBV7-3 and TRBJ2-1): GAGVSQTPSNKVTEKGKYVELRCDPISGHTALYWYRQSLGQGPEFLIYFQGTGAADDSGLPNDRFFAVRPEGSVSTLKIQRTERGDSAVYLCASSPGQGRNEQFFGPGTRLTVL.

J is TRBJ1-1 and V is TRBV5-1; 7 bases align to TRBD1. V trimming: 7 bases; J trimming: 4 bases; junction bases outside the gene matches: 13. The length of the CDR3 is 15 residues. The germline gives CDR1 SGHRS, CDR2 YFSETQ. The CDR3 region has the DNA TGCGCCAGCTATCTTGGAGAGGGGGCGAGCACTGAAGCTTTCTTT. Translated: CASYLGEGASTEAFF.

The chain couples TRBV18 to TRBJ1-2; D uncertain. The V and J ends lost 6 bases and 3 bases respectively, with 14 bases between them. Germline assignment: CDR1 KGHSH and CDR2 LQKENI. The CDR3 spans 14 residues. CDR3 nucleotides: TGTGCCAGCTCCCAGTCGAGAGGCGACTATGGCTACACCTTC. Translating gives CASSQSRGDYGYTF.

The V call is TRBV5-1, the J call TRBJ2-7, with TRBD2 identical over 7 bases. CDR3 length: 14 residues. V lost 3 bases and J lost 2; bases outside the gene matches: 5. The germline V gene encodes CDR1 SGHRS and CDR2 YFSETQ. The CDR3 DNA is TGCGCCAGCAGCTCTTGGAGCGGGACCTACGAGCAGTACTTC. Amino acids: CASSSWSGTYEQYF.

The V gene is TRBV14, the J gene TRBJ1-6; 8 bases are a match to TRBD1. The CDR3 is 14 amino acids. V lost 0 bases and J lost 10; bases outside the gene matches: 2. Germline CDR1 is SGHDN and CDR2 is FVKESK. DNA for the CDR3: TGTGCCAGCAGCCAAGAGACAGGGGAGTCACCCCTCCACTTT. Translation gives CASSQETGESPLHF.

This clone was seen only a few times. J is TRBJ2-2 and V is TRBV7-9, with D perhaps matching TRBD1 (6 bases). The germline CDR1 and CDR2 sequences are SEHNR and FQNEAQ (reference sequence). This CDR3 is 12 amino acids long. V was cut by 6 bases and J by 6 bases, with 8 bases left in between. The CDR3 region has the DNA TGTGCCAGCAGGGCAGGGGCCGGGGAGCTGTTTTTT. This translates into CASRAGAGELFF.

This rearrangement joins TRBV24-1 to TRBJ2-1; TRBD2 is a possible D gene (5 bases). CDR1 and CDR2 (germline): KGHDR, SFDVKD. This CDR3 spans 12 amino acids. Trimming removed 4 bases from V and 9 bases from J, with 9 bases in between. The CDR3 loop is CATSDGISEQFF. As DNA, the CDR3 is TGTGCCACCAGTGACGGGATTAGTGAGCAGTTCTTC.

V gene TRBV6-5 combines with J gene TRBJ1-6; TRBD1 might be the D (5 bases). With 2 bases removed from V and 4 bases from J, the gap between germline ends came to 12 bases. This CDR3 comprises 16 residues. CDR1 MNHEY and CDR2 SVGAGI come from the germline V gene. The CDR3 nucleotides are TGTGCCAGCAGTTACCCCAGGGAGGGGTATAATTCACCCCTCCACTTT. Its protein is CASSYPREGYNSPLHF.

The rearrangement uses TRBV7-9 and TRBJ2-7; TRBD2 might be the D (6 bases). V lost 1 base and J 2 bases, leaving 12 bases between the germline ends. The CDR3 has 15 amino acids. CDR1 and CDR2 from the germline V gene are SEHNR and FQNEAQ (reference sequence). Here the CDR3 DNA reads TGTGCCAGCAGCTTAGAATTCGGGGGTACCTACGAGCAGTACTTC. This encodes CASSLEFGGTYEQYF. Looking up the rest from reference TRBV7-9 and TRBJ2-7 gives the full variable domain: DTGVSQNPRHKITKRGQNVTFRCDPISEHNRLYWYRQTLGQGPEFLTYFQNEAQLEKSRLLSDRFSAERPKGSFSTLEIQRTEQGDSAMYLCASSLEFGGTYEQYFGPGTRLTVT.

The CDR3 loop reads CASSNRRASPLHF. CDR3 nucleotides: TGTGCCAGCAGCAACCGCAGGGCTTCACCCCTCCACTTT. The chain carries TRBV3-1 (or the pseudogene TRBV3-2) and TRBJ1-6, with TRBD1 as a possible D gene (5 bases). The CDR3 extends over 13 amino acids. Germline CDR1 LGHDT, CDR2 YNNKEL (reference sequence). V was pared by 5 bases and J by 9 bases, with 11 bases between.

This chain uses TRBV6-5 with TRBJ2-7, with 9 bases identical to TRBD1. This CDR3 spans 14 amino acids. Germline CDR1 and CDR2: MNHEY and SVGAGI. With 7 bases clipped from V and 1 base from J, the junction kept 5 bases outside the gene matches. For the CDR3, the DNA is TGTGCCAGCACTGTGACAGGGGGATCCTACGAGCAGTACTTC. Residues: CASTVTGGSYEQYF.

Here the CDR3 DNA reads TGTGCCAGCAGCTCCGGGACAGCTCTACAAGACCCCTACGAGCAGTACTTC. Translation: CASSSGTALQDPYEQYF. V usage is TRBV7-9 and J usage is TRBJ2-7, with TRBD1 matching over 7 bases. V gave up 4 bases and J gave up 2 bases; unmatched junction bases: 14. Germline V gives CDR1 SEHNR, CDR2 FQNEAQ (reference sequence). The CDR3 has 17 amino acids. Full variable domain (rest looked up from reference TRBV7-9 and TRBJ2-7): DTGVSQNPRHKITKRGQNVTFRCDPISEHNRLYWYRQTLGQGPEFLTYFQNEAQLEKSRLLSDRFSAERPKGSFSTLEIQRTEQGDSAMYLCASSSGTALQDPYEQYFGPGTRLTVT.

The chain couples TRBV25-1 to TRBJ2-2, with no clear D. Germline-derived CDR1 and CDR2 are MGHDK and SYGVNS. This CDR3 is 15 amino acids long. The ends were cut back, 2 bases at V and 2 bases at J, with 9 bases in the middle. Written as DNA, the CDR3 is TGTGCCAGCAGTGAAACGACAAAAAACACCGGGGAGCTGTTTTTT. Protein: CASSETTKNTGELFF.

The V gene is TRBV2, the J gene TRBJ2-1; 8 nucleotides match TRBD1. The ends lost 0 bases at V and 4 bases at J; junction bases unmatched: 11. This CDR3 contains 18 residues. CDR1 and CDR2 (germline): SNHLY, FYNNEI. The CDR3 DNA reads TGTGCCAGCAGTGAAGCTCGTCCCGGGACAGGAAATTACAATGAGCAGTTCTTC. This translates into CASSEARPGTGNYNEQFF.